The rows below give T cell receptor beta chains drawn from one sample of a study of T cells in Graves' hyperthyroidism and ophthalmopathy. TCRdb processed the multiplex PCR reads anew with MiXCR; each CDR3 protein has one entry. The sample consists of 700,000 or so distinct CDR3 sequences, roughly 15% of them appearing once. Sequenced material: blood. The receptors were sampled from a woman aged 50 to 60 with Graves' ophthalmopathy. Each CDR3 is given with its conserved first and last residue. Each record gives: D gene, V gene, clone size, J gene, CDR3 DNA, CDR3 protein. D genes are given only for firm matches. A row's size may be missing; if present it is once, few, many or a size class.

-	TRBV19	-	TRBJ1-1	TGTGCCAGTCAAGTGGTGGGGGCGGCCCGCGCTGCCTCTGAAGCTTTCTTT	CASQVVGAARAASEAFF
-	TRBV29-1	many	TRBJ1-1	TGCAGCGTGCGGGGGGGCAGGTACACTGAAGCTTTCTTT	CSVRGGRYTEAFF
-	TRBV5-5	-	TRBJ2-5	TGTGCCAGCAGCTTGATCTATCTAAGAGAGACCCAGTACTTC	CASSLIYLRETQYF
-	TRBV4-1	many	TRBJ1-1	TGCGCCAGCAGCCAAATTATCGGGGCGAACACTGAAGCTTTCTTT	CASSQIIGANTEAFF
-	TRBV5-1	-	TRBJ1-2	TGCGCCAGCAGCTTGGATGGGGATAATGGCTACACCTTC	CASSLDGDNGYTF
-	TRBV4-2	-	TRBJ1-5	TGTGCCAGCAGCCAAGATGGGGGGGGCGTGGATGGCAATCAGCCCCAGCATTTT	CASSQDGGGVDGNQPQHF
-	TRBV28	few	TRBJ1-6	TGTGCCAGCAGTCCCCACCTGGACAGCAATAATTCACCCCTCCACTTT	CASSPHLDSNNSPLHF
TRBD1	TRBV10-3	many	TRBJ1-1	TGTGCCATCAGTGAGACAGGGGGCTACACTGAAGCTTTCTTT	CAISETGGYTEAFF
TRBD1	TRBV3-1	many	TRBJ2-3	TGTGCCAGCAGCCCATGGGACAGGGGTTCCACAGATACGCAGTATTTT	CASSPWDRGSTDTQYF
-	TRBV19	-	TRBJ1-2	TGTGCCAGTAGTGACCGGGGCCACCCCGTCTATGGCTACACCTTC	CASSDRGHPVYGYTF
TRBD2	TRBV28	many	TRBJ2-3	TGTGCCAGCAGTTCGACTAGCGGGGCTAGCACAGATACGCAGTATTTT	CASSSTSGASTDTQYF
-	TRBV20-1	few	TRBJ2-3	TGCAGTGCTAGAGCCGTGGGTGGCGGAGATACGCAGTATTTT	CSARAVGGGDTQYF
-	TRBV6-1	few	TRBJ1-4	TGTGCCACCTATGGGGGCAGTGAAAAACTGTTTTTT	CATYGGSEKLFF
TRBD2	TRBV20-1	many	TRBJ2-1	TGCAGTGAAGCGGGACCTTCTTACAATGAGCAGTTCTTC	CSEAGPSYNEQFF
-	TRBV20-1	many	TRBJ2-7	TGCAGTGCTAGGTTGGCTAGACTATCGGGAGAGCAGTACTTC	CSARLARLSGEQYF
TRBD1	TRBV10-3	many	TRBJ1-2	TGTGCCATCAGTGAGCCCAGTGGAGGGGGCTACTATGGCTACACCTTC	CAISEPSGGGYYGYTF
-	TRBV29-1	-	TRBJ2-3	TGCAGCGTCCCTTGGGGGGCCACAGATACGCAGTATTTT	CSVPWGATDTQYF
-	TRBV12-3/TRBV12-4	many	TRBJ2-5	TGTGCCAGCACCTTCCCGGGATCCCAAGAGACCCAGTACTTC	CASTFPGSQETQYF
TRBD2	TRBV11-2	many	TRBJ2-2	TGTGCCAGCAGCTTAGTTTTGGGGGGAGGGCCAAGAAACACCGGGGAGCTGTTTTTT	CASSLVLGGGPRNTGELFF
-	TRBV27	many	TRBJ1-1	TGTGCCAGCAGTTTCCTCGCCAGCTCGATTGAAGCTTTCTTT	CASSFLASSIEAFF
-	TRBV13	many	TRBJ2-3	TGTGCCAGCAGCTTAAGAGGTCGGAGGGGGACATCAGAACCTAGCACAGATACGCAGTATTTT	CASSLRGRRGTSEPSTDTQYF
TRBD2	TRBV2	many	TRBJ2-5	TGTGCCAGCGCCCGAGTAGCGGGAATCCAAGAGACCCAGTACTTC	CASARVAGIQETQYF
-	TRBV6-2/TRBV6-3	-	TRBJ2-1	TGTGCCAGCGGACTAAAGCAGTTCTTC	CASGLKQFF
-	TRBV3-1	-	TRBJ2-3	TGTGCCAGCAGCCAACAAATTCCTAGCGTGGACACAGATACGCAGTATTTT	CASSQQIPSVDTDTQYF
TRBD1	TRBV7-2	many	TRBJ2-2	TGTGCCAGCAGCAAAAACAGGGGGAACACCGGGGAGCTGTTTTTT	CASSKNRGNTGELFF
TRBD1	TRBV18	-	TRBJ2-5	TGTGCCAGCTCACTACGGAGAGGGGGCGGCGTGGAGACCCAGTACTTC	CASSLRRGGGVETQYF
TRBD2	TRBV20-1	many	TRBJ2-1	TGCAGTGCTAGAAGGGGTGCGGGAGGTAGAAATGAGCAGTTCTTC	CSARRGAGGRNEQFF
TRBD1	TRBV19	few	TRBJ1-2	TGTGCCAGTAGTTACTATCGGGACAGAGATAACTATGGCTACACCTTC	CASSYYRDRDNYGYTF
TRBD2	TRBV5-1	many	TRBJ2-3	TGCGCCAGCAGCAAAGGGGGACTAGCGGGAGGGAGCACAGATACGCAGTATTTT	CASSKGGLAGGSTDTQYF
TRBD1	TRBV10-3	-	TRBJ2-6	TGTGCCATCAGTGCACAGGGGGCGGCCAACGTCCTGACTTTC	CAISAQGAANVLTF
TRBD2	TRBV28	many	TRBJ2-1	TGTGCCAGCAGTTTTCTGGGGAGGGATGAGCAGTTCTTC	CASSFLGRDEQFF
-	TRBV3-2	-	TRBJ2-3	TGTGCCAGCAGCCAAGATCCGGGACGGAGCACAGATACGCAGTATTTT	CASSQDPGRSTDTQYF
TRBD2	TRBV27	many	TRBJ2-7	TGTGCCAGCAGTACCAGCGGGAGGACCTACGAGCAGTACTTC	CASSTSGRTYEQYF
-	TRBV5-1	few	TRBJ2-2	TGCGCCAGCAGCTTGGGCCCCAGGACAAACACCGGGGAGCTGTTTTTT	CASSLGPRTNTGELFF
-	TRBV15	-	TRBJ2-1	TGTGCCACCAGTGACTCCAGCTCCTACAATGAGCAGTTCTTC	CATSDSSSYNEQFF
-	TRBV6-1	few	TRBJ2-7	TGTGCCAGCATCCCGGGGGGCCAGAATTACTACGAGCAGTACTTC	CASIPGGQNYYEQYF